A selection of T cell receptor beta chains follows, all from one sample in a study of OX40 agonist ivuxolimab in advanced cancers. Sequencing was performed with immunoSEQ multiplex PCR; in TCRdb, only in-frame clones are kept and a portion is missing. This repertoire shows about 98,000 clones, 88% found once; its top ten account for around 0.82%. Sequenced material: CD4+ or CD8+ T cells sorted from blood, taken in a trial of the OX40 agonist ivuxolimab. The source of these receptors is an adult with an advanced solid tumor such as melanoma, head and neck, liver or kidney cancer. Both conserved end residues are trimmed from each CDR3.

12,TRBV28,TRBJ1-1,ASRQGGLDTEAF
13,TRBV7-2,TRBJ1-1,ASSRAGLIGTEAF
13,TRBV6-5,TRBJ2-3,ASSPTGGRKDTQY
13,TRBV7-2,TRBJ2-2,ASSWTRRNTGELF
14,TRBV2,TRBJ2-3,ASTSGASGRTDTQY
12,TRBV18,TRBJ2-3,ASTTGAGTDTQY
10,TRBV11-2,TRBJ2-1,ASSFIGTEQF
11,TRBV28,TRBJ2-2,ASSLRETGELF
12,TRBV28,TRBJ2-1,ASSLGLPRDEQF
13,TRBV11-2,TRBJ2-7,ASTSSLGFDHEQY
13,TRBV29-1,TRBJ1-1,SVVPGQWLNTEAF
12,TRBV28,TRBJ1-5,ASRGGQGKYVGH
14,TRBV14,TRBJ2-3,ASSQDRGMRGDTQY
11,TRBV19,TRBJ1-3,ASEGANGNTIY
13,TRBV27,TRBJ2-3,ASIPTLTSTDTQY
11,TRBV28,TRBJ1-1,ASGFMGGNKAF
14,TRBV5-4,TRBJ2-1,ASSSTSGVRSGEQF
11,TRBV6-5,TRBJ1-4,ASSLNFREKLF
13,TRBV5-1,TRBJ2-1,ASSLRGESYNEQF
15,TRBV6-1,TRBJ2-1,ASSEEGEGPSYNEQF
12,TRBV2,TRBJ1-2,ASSEGDRVDGYT
9,TRBV2,TRBJ2-5,ASSVQETQY